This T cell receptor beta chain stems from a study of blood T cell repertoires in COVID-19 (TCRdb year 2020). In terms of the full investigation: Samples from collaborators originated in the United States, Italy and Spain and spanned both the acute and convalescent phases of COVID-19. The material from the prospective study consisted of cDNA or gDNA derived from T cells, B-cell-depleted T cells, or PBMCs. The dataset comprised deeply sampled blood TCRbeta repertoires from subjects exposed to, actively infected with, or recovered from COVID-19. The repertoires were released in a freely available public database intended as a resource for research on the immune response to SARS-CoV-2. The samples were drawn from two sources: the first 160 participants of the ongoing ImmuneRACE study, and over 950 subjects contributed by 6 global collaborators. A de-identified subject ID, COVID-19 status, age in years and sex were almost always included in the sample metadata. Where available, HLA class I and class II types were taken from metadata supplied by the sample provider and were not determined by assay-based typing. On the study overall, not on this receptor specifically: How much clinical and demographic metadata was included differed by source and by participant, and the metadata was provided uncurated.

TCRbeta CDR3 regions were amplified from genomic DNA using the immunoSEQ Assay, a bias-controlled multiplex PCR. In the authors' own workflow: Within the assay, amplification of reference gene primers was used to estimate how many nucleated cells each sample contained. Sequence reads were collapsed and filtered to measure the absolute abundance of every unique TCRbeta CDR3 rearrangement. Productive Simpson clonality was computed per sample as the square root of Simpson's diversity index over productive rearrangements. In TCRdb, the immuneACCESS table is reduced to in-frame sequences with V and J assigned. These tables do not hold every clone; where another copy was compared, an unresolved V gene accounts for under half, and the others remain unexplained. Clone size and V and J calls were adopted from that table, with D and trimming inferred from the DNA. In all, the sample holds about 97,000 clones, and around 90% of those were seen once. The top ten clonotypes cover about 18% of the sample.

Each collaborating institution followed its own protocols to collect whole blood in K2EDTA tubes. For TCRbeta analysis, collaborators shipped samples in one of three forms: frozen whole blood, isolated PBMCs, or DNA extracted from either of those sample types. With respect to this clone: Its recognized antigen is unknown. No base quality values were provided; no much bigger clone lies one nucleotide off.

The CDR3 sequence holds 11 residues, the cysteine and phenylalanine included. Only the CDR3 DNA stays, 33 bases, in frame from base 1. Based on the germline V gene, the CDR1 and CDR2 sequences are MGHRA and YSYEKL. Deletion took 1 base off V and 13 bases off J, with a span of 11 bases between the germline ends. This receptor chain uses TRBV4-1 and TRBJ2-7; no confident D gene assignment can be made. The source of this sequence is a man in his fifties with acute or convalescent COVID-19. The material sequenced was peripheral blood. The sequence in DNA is TGCGCCAGCAGCCAAGGTCCTAGTTATTACTTC. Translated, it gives CASSQGPSYYF.